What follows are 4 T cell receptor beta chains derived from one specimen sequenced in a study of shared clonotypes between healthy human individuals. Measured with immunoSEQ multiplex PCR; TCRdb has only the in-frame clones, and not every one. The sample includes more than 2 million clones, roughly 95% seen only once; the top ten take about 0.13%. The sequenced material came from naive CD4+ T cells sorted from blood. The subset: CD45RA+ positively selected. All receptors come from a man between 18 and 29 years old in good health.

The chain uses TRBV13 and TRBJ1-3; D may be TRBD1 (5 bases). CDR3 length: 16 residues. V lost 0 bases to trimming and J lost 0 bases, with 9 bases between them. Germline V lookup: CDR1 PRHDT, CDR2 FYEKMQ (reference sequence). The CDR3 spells CASSLGWGYSGNTIYF. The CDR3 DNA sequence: TGTGCCAGCAGCTTAGGGTGGGGGTACTCTGGAAACACCATATATTTT.

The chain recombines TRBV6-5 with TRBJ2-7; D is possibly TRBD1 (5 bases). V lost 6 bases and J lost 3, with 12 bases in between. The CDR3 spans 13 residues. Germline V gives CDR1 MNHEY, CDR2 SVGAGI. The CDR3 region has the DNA TGTGCCAGCAGCACGACAGAAGGCTACGAGCAGTACTTC. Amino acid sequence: CASSTTEGYEQYF.

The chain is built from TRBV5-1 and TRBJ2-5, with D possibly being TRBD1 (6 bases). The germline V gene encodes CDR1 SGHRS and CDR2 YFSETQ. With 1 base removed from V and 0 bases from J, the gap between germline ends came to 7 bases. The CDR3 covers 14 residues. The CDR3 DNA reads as TGCGCCAGCAGCTTGAGGACAGACCAAGAGACCCAGTACTTC. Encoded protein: CASSLRTDQETQYF.

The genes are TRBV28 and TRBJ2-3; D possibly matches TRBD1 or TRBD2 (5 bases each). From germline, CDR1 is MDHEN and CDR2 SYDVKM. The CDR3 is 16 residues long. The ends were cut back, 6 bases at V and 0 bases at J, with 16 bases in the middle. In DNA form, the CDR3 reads TGTGCCAGCAGGATACATGGGACCCTCAGCACAGATACGCAGTATTTT. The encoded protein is CASRIHGTLSTDTQYF.